This T cell receptor (beta chain) emerged from a study of T cell repertoires in cytomegalovirus infection. Study-wide background: In public TCR beta signatures, there were indications of both CMV infection and matching HLA type.

A word on this clonotype: Antigen unknown.

Whole-study findings and limits: Of the TCR beta families, the public ones yielded a cumulative frequency that identified carriers of CMV plus the relevant HLA. HLA-C-restricted CMV clonotypes gave the most frequent clonotype in two of eight donors.

TCRdb reprocessed the reads with MiXCR, giving one entry per CDR3 protein. The sample yields 490,000 or so distinct CDR3 sequences, roughly 10% seen once. CDR1 SGHRS and CDR2 YFSETQ come from the germline V gene. The J segment lost 2 bases and the V segment lost 7 bases, leaving 8 bases of the junction unmatched. This CDR3 contains 15 residues. The sequencing input was PBMCs. The chain couples TRBV5-1 to TRBJ2-7, with 11 bases that match TRBD2. This TCR was sampled from a human donor in good health (CMV status not recorded). Some clones in this sample may be carry-over from other donors' samples. The CDR3 nucleotides read TGCGCCAGCGGAGTAGCGGGAGGGCCGCCCTACGAGCAGTACTTC. Translation gives CASGVAGGPPYEQYF.